One sample yielded the 8 T cell receptor beta chains listed below, sequenced in a study of cytomegalovirus exposure and HLA in healthy donors. Vbeta (60) and Jbeta (13) primers were used in the PCR. Data came from immunoSEQ multiplex PCR; TCRdb stores just in-frame clones and leaves some out. The sample has around 140,000 clones; 75% are singletons. Sequencing used PBMCs. Every receptor here comes from a man in his forties in good health and CMV-seronegative.

The genes are TRBV6-5 and TRBJ1-3, with D possibly TRBD1 on 6 matching bases. V was pared by 6 bases and J by 2 bases, with 14 bases between. Germline V gene lookup returns CDR1 MNHEY and CDR2 SVGAGI. The CDR3 consists of 15 residues. Written as DNA, the CDR3 is TGTGCCAGCAGCCGTGACAGGTACCCTGGAAACACCATATATTTT. It encodes CASSRDRYPGNTIYF.

As to this clone: The sample has other DNA sequences that encode this CDR3 too. The V and J genes are TRBV5-1 and TRBJ1-1; a possible D gene is TRBD1 (6 bases). Germline V lookup: CDR1 SGHRS, CDR2 YFSETQ. The CDR3 covers 15 residues. Trimming took 0 bases from V and 1 from J, leaving 10 bases between them. The CDR3 bases are TGCGCCAGCAGCTTGGCCGCAGGGGCGAACACTGAAGCTTTCTTT. It translates to CASSLAAGANTEAFF.

The chain combines TRBV5-4 with TRBJ2-7; TRBD2 is a possible D gene (6 bases). Germline V lookup: CDR1 SGHNT, CDR2 YYREEE (reference sequence). The ends were cut back, 3 bases at V and 0 bases at J, with 13 bases in the middle. The CDR3 has 15 residues. The CDR3 coding sequence is TGTGCCAGCAGCTCTGGACTAACAGGCTCCTACGAGCAGTACTTC. Its translation: CASSSGLTGSYEQYF. Drawing the rest from reference TRBV5-4 and TRBJ2-7, the complete variable domain is ETGVTQSPTHLIKTRGQQVTLRCSSQSGHNTVSWYQQALGQGPQFIFQYYREEENGRGNFPPRFSGLQFPNYSSELNVNALELDDSALYLCASSSGLTGSYEQYFGPGTRLTVT.

The J gene is TRBJ1-1, the V gene TRBV29-1; no clear D gene. The length of the CDR3 is 12 residues. Trimming left V 3 bases short and J 0 bases short, with 5 bases between. Per germline, CDR1 SQVTM and CDR2 ANQGSEA. The CDR3 region is CSVEGMNTEAFF. Here the CDR3 DNA reads TGCAGCGTTGAGGGCATGAACACTGAAGCTTTCTTT.

This clone has just a few counts. The V and J genes are TRBV4-1 and TRBJ1-5; D perhaps matches TRBD1 (5 bases). Trimming pared 3 bases from V and 0 bases from J, leaving 9 bases between. The CDR3 is made up of 15 amino acids. Germline lookup yields CDR1 MGHRA and CDR2 YSYEKL. DNA of the CDR3: TGCGCCAGCAGCCATATAGACAGTAGCAATCAGCCCCAGCATTTT. It encodes CASSHIDSSNQPQHF.

J is TRBJ2-3 and V is TRBV4-3, with 11 nucleotides matching TRBD2. Losses at the gene ends were 0 bases for V and 0 bases for J; bases not matched to a gene: 17. CDR1 is LGHNA, CDR2 YSLEER, per germline. The CDR3 totals 22 residues. The CDR3 loop reads CASSQEVSRLAGGLSSTDTQYF. Written as DNA, the CDR3 is TGCGCCAGCAGCCAAGAAGTCTCTAGGCTAGCGGGGGGACTCTCTAGCACAGATACGCAGTATTTT.

The chain joins TRBV9 to TRBJ2-1; 9 bases agree with TRBD2. Germline lookup yields CDR1 SGDLS and CDR2 YYNGEE. V dropped 0 bases and J dropped 9; count of bases not matched to a gene: 7. The CDR3 covers 15 residues. The chain's CDR3 is CASSVDPAGGREQFF. The CDR3 DNA reads TGTGCCAGCAGCGTAGACCCAGCGGGGGGCCGTGAGCAGTTCTTC.

The chain joins TRBV6-5 to TRBJ2-1; 12 bases match TRBD1. Trimming cost V 7 bases and J 2 bases; bases outside gene matches: 3. CDR1 is MNHEY and CDR2 is SVGAGI in the germline V gene. The CDR3 is 15 residues long. The CDR3 reads CASTGTGGPYNEQFF. CDR3 DNA: TGTGCCAGCACCGGGACAGGGGGCCCCTACAATGAGCAGTTCTTC.